Shown below are 28 T cell receptor beta chains from a single sample sequenced in a study of radiotherapy plus CTLA-4 blockade in lung cancer. Assay used: immunoSEQ multiplex PCR; TCRdb lists only in-frame clones, some missing. Of 90,000 to 130,000 clones detected, about four fifths appear once; the ten largest clones hold around 3.3%. The material was peripheral blood, obtained from a patient treated with radiotherapy plus ipilimumab. The receptors come from a human donor with non-small cell lung cancer that progressed on radiotherapy plus ipilimumab. Some clones in this sample may be carry-over from other donors' samples.

The rearrangement uses TRBV18 and TRBJ1-1; the match to TRBD1 covers 11 bases. Germline assignment: CDR1 KGHSH and CDR2 LQKENI. After removal of 3 bases from V and 9 bases from J, the junction contained 6 bases not matched to a gene. The CDR3 runs to 14 residues. The CDR3 here is CASSPGTGGSQAFF. The CDR3 DNA reads as TGTGCCAGCTCACCTGGGACAGGGGGATCCCAAGCTTTCTTT.

The chain carries TRBV7-2 and TRBJ1-5, with D possibly being TRBD1 (5 bases). From germline, CDR1 is SGHTA and CDR2 FQGNSA. V lost 3 bases and J lost 0, with 6 bases in between. This CDR3 spans 14 amino acids. The CDR3 here is CASSLTASNQPQHF. The CDR3 DNA reads TGTGCCAGCAGCTTGACAGCTAGCAATCAGCCCCAGCATTTT.

This chain joins TRBV2 and TRBJ2-1; D is ambiguous. In germline, CDR1 is SNHLY, CDR2 FYNNEI. The CDR3 extends over 15 amino acids. V was pared by 8 bases and J by 0 bases, with 14 bases between. The CDR3 region has the DNA TGTGCCAGCCGGATTAGTCCTGACTCCTACAATGAGCAGTTCTTC. Residues: CASRISPDSYNEQFF. The variable domain in full, completed from reference TRBV2 and TRBJ2-1, reads EPEVTQTPSHQVTQMGQEVILRCVPISNHLYFYWYRQILGQKVEFLVSFYNNEISEKSEIFDDQFSVERPDGSNFTLKIRSTKLEDSAMYFCASRISPDSYNEQFFGPGTRLTVL.

The J gene is TRBJ2-3, the V gene TRBV9; TRBD1 aligns across 7 bases. CDR3 size: 15 residues. The germline CDR1 and CDR2 sequences are SGDLS and YYNGEE. The V gene end was trimmed by 4 bases and the J gene end by 4 bases; junction bases not matched to a gene: 9. CDR3 protein: CASSREGAGADTQYF. The CDR3 DNA follows: TGTGCCAGCAGCCGAGAGGGGGCAGGGGCAGATACGCAGTATTTT.

The chain links TRBV11-3 to TRBJ2-7; D gene unclear. Per germline, CDR1 SGHNT and CDR2 YENEEA. CDR3 length equals 13 residues. Between the trimmed V and J ends, which lost 5 bases and 6 bases, there was a span of 14 bases. The CDR3 here is CASSINNLGEQYF. CDR3 DNA sequence: TGTGCCAGCAGCATTAACAACCTCGGCGAGCAGTACTTC. The full variable domain, its missing parts supplied by reference TRBV11-3 and TRBJ2-7, is EAGVVQSPRYKIIEKKQPVAFWCNPISGHNTLYWYLQNLGQGPELLIRYENEEAVDDSQLPKDRFSAERLKGVDSTLKIQPAELGDSAVYLCASSINNLGEQYFGPGTRLTVT.

The chain joins TRBV5-6 to TRBJ2-7, with D perhaps matching TRBD2 (6 bases). The CDR3 spans 16 residues. Germline V gives CDR1 SGHDT, CDR2 YYEEEE. The V gene lost 4 bases and the J gene lost 4 bases, with 21 bases spanning the gap. CDR3 coding DNA: TGTGCCAGCAGCCTCTGGGCTAGCGTGAATCCATACGAGCAGTACTTC. It specifies CASSLWASVNPYEQYF.

The chain couples TRBV15 to TRBJ2-7; the match to TRBD1 covers 9 bases. V lost 4 bases, J lost 4 bases, and 8 bases stayed unmatched. This CDR3 spans 15 amino acids. Germline V gene lookup returns CDR1 LNHNV and CDR2 YYDKDF (reference sequence). CDR3 sequence (DNA): TGTGCCACCAGCATAAGACAGGGGGAAAAATACGAGCAGTACTTC. Amino acids: CATSIRQGEKYEQYF.

This chain connects TRBV5-6 to TRBJ2-1, with TRBD1 matching 9 bases. This CDR3 comprises 15 residues. V lost 3 bases and J lost 7; bases outside the gene matches: 8. Germline V CDR1 and CDR2: SGHDT, YYEEEE. For the CDR3, the DNA is TGTGCCAGCAGCTCCCCGCACAGGGGGCTGAATGAGCAGTTCTTC. This codes for CASSSPHRGLNEQFF.

V and J are TRBV29-1 and TRBJ1-2, with a weak D call TRBD1 (6 bases). V was clipped by 7 bases and J by 4 bases, with 16 bases between them. CDR3 length equals 13 residues. CDR1 and CDR2 (germline): SQVTM, ANQGSEA. This CDR3 reads CSALPPGAYGYTF. The CDR3, as DNA: TGCAGCGCCCTGCCCCCAGGGGCCTATGGCTACACCTTC. The variable domain in full, with the rest retrieved from reference TRBV29-1 and TRBJ1-2, is SAVISQKPSRDICQRGTSLTIQCQVDSQVTMMFWYRQQPGQSLTLIATANQGSEATYESGFVIDKFPISRPNLTFSTLTVSNMSPEDSSIYLCSALPPGAYGYTFGSGTRLTVV.

The DNA for the CDR3 is TGTGCCAGCAGTAGCGGGGGGACTAGGAGCACAGATACGCAGTATTTT. It yields the protein CASSSGGTRSTDTQYF. The chain employs TRBV5-4 and TRBJ2-3; 10 bases map to TRBD2. This CDR3 spans 16 amino acids. Germline V gene data show CDR1 as SGHNT and CDR2 as YYREEE (reference sequence). Trimming cost V 5 bases and J 0 bases; bases outside gene matches: 6. The complete variable domain, with remaining parts taken from reference TRBV5-4 and TRBJ2-3, reads ETGVTQSPTHLIKTRGQQVTLRCSSQSGHNTVSWYQQALGQGPQFIFQYYREEENGRGNFPPRFSGLQFPNYSSELNVNALELDDSALYLCASSSGGTRSTDTQYFGPGTRLTVL.

This rearrangement joins TRBV4-3 to TRBJ1-1, with unresolved D. The V gene's germline CDR1 is LGHNA and CDR2 YSLEER. The CDR3 loop spans 13 amino acids. Trimming removed 0 bases from V and 6 bases from J, with 8 bases in between. This CDR3 is CASSQDPGAEAFF. The CDR3 DNA reads TGCGCCAGCAGCCAAGATCCAGGCGCTGAAGCTTTCTTT.

This chain connects TRBV18 to TRBJ1-4; the D is unclear. CDR3 length equals 15 residues. Germline V gene sequence: CDR1 KGHSH, CDR2 LQKENI. Trimming removed 2 bases from V and 0 bases from J, with 7 bases in between. In nucleotides, the CDR3 is TGTGCCAGCTCACCAGAGGCAGCAACTAATGAAAAACTGTTTTTT. Protein sequence: CASSPEAATNEKLFF.

This chain connects TRBV19 to TRBJ2-7; TRBD1 aligns across 7 bases. Trimming cost V 7 bases and J 2 bases; bases outside gene matches: 5. The CDR3 has 13 residues. Germline V gene lookup returns CDR1 LNHDA and CDR2 SQIVND (reference sequence). CDR3: CASNHRGTYEQYF. Written as DNA, the CDR3 is TGTGCCAGTAACCACAGGGGTACCTACGAGCAGTACTTC. Based on the CDR3 plus reference TRBV19 and TRBJ2-7, the full variable domain is DGGITQSPKYLFRKEGQNVTLSCEQNLNHDAMYWYRQDPGQGLRLIYYSQIVNDFQKGDIAEGYSVSREKKESFPLTVTSAQKNPTAFYLCASNHRGTYEQYFGPGTRLTVT.

This chain joins TRBV9 and TRBJ2-7, with D perhaps given as TRBD1 or TRBD2 (6 bases each). There are 15 residues in the CDR3. Looked up from germline, CDR1 is SGDLS and CDR2 is YYNGEE. The V and J ends lost 3 bases and 4 bases respectively, with 17 bases between them. CDR3: CASSGGGFPGYEQYF. The CDR3 DNA sequence: TGTGCCAGCAGCGGAGGGGGGTTCCCAGGGTACGAGCAGTACTTC.

The rearrangement links TRBV9 to TRBJ2-5; D gene uncertain. The V end was cut by 0 bases, the J end by 10 bases, with 13 bases between. From germline, CDR1 is SGDLS and CDR2 YYNGEE. The CDR3 covers 13 residues. The CDR3 DNA sequence: TGTGCCAGCAGCGTAGTAGCCGACTCCGGCCAGTACTTC. As protein: CASSVVADSGQYF. The full variable domain, its missing parts supplied by reference TRBV9 and TRBJ2-5, is DSGVTQTPKHLITATGQRVTLRCSPRSGDLSVYWYQQSLDQGLQFLIQYYNGEERAKGNILERFSAQQFPDLHSELNLSSLELGDSALYFCASSVVADSGQYFGPGTRLLVL.

This rearrangement joins TRBV19 to TRBJ1-2; D perhaps matches TRBD1 (5 bases). V lost 3 bases, J lost 4 bases, and 12 bases lay in between. The CDR3 covers 14 residues. Germline assignment: CDR1 LNHDA and CDR2 SQIVND (reference sequence). Here the CDR3 reads CASSILGLGYGYTF. The CDR3 nucleotides are TGTGCCAGTAGTATTCTGGGACTGGGCTATGGCTACACCTTC.

This sequence joins TRBV27 and TRBJ2-3; 9 positions agree with TRBD1. The CDR3 is made up of 15 amino acids. CDR1 and CDR2 (germline): MNHEY, SMNVEV (reference sequence). V lost 3 bases to trimming and J lost 6 bases; unmatched junction nucleotides: 7. Here the CDR3 DNA reads TGTGCCAGCAGTTTCGACAGGGGGGGTCCCGATACGCAGTATTTT. It is translated as CASSFDRGGPDTQYF.

On this clone: One junction end disagrees with the germline gene, perhaps due to a read error. Distinct nucleotide sequences in the sample also encode this CDR3. The chain joins TRBV28 to TRBJ1-2; D ambiguous. The CDR3 has 13 amino acids. CDR1 is MDHEN and CDR2 is SYDVKM in the germline V gene. The CDR3 nucleotides are TGTGCCAGCAGTTTCGCACAGAACTATGGCTACACCTTT. It encodes CASSFAQNYGYTF.

The chain couples TRBV5-1 to TRBJ2-5, with 9 bases fitting TRBD2. Germline CDR1 and CDR2: SGHRS and YFSETQ. The CDR3 is 15 residues long. J lost 4 bases, V lost 0 bases, and 4 bases had no gene match. The CDR3 DNA reads TGCGCCAGCAGCTTGGAGACTAGCGGCTCAGAGACCCAGTACTTC. Translation: CASSLETSGSETQYF.

V gene TRBV19 combines with J gene TRBJ2-7, with 7 bases matching TRBD1. Per the germline V gene, CDR1 is LNHDA and CDR2 is SQIVND (reference sequence). J was trimmed by 1 base and V by 5 bases; bases with no gene match: 11. The CDR3 has 16 amino acids. The CDR3 protein is CASSSYSGQPSYEQYF. CDR3 DNA: TGTGCCAGTAGTTCGTATTCGGGACAGCCTTCCTACGAGCAGTACTTC. Variable domain in full (rest from reference TRBV19 and TRBJ2-7): DGGITQSPKYLFRKEGQNVTLSCEQNLNHDAMYWYRQDPGQGLRLIYYSQIVNDFQKGDIAEGYSVSREKKESFPLTVTSAQKNPTAFYLCASSSYSGQPSYEQYFGPGTRLTVT.

This clone was recorded a few times. The chain is built from TRBV20-1 and TRBJ2-7, with 7 positions matching TRBD2. The CDR3 is 11 residues long. Germline loops: CDR1 DFQATT, CDR2 SNEGSKA (reference sequence). After removal of 3 bases from V and 4 bases from J, the junction contained 0 bases not matched to a gene. CDR3 nucleotide sequence: TGCAGTGCTAGGGGGGGGTACGAGCAGTACTTC. This sequence encodes CSARGGYEQYF.

J is TRBJ1-2 and V is TRBV28, with a tentative D call TRBD1 (5 bases). Germline CDR1 reads MDHEN; CDR2 reads SYDVKM. This CDR3 spans 18 amino acids. The V end lost 6 bases, the J end lost 3 bases, and 26 bases lay between the germline ends. The CDR3 nucleotides read TGTGCCAGCAGCCGATCCCGGTGGGGGTGGGGAAAAGACTATGGCTACACCTTC. Its protein product is CASSRSRWGWGKDYGYTF.

This clone occurred once. The rearrangement uses TRBV15 and TRBJ1-2; 9 bases align to TRBD1. The CDR3 contains 17 residues. Germline lookup yields CDR1 LNHNV and CDR2 YYDKDF (reference sequence). The V and J ends lost 0 bases and 6 bases, in that order; junction bases with no gene match: 11. The CDR3 spells CATSRDRSDGQGHGYTF. CDR3 nucleotides: TGTGCCACCAGCAGAGATCGCTCTGACGGACAGGGGCATGGCTACACCTTC.

By proportion, this clone is large. CDR3 sequence reads: CASSRGLGEGYEAFF. DNA for the CDR3: TGTGCCAGCAGTCGCGGTTTAGGGGAGGGATACGAAGCTTTCTTT. The V and J genes are TRBV7-2 and TRBJ1-1, with D tentatively TRBD1 (5 bases). The CDR3 spans 15 residues. V was cut by 6 bases and J by 8 bases, with 22 bases left in between. Germline assignment: CDR1 SGHTA and CDR2 FQGNSA.

The chain has TRBV2 and TRBJ2-5, with D possibly being TRBD2 (6 bases). Germline V gene lookup returns CDR1 SNHLY and CDR2 FYNNEI. Between the trimmed V and J ends, which lost 3 bases and 4 bases, there was a span of 12 bases. This CDR3 has 14 amino acids. This chain's CDR3 is CASSEGLASETQYF. CDR3 coding DNA: TGTGCCAGCAGTGAGGGTCTAGCGTCAGAGACCCAGTACTTC.

The V and J genes are TRBV5-6 and TRBJ2-2, with D maybe TRBD2 (6 bases). Germline V gives CDR1 SGHDT, CDR2 YYEEEE. V was cut by 1 base and J by 6 bases, with 19 bases left in between. This CDR3 has 17 residues. This CDR3 reads CASSLSWRGHRAGELFF. In DNA, the CDR3 is TGTGCCAGCAGCTTGAGTTGGCGGGGCCATAGGGCCGGGGAGCTGTTTTTT.

This chain joins TRBV7-2 and TRBJ1-1, with a weak D call TRBD1 (5 bases). CDR3 length: 13 amino acids. V was clipped by 4 bases and J by 0 bases, with 6 bases between them. CDR1 and CDR2 from the germline V gene are SGHTA and FQGNSA. Here the CDR3 DNA reads TGTGCCAGCAGCTCACAGGTGAACACTGAAGCTTTCTTT. Its translation: CASSSQVNTEAFF. Complete variable domain (other parts from reference TRBV7-2 and TRBJ1-1): GAGVSQSPSNKVTEKGKDVELRCDPISGHTALYWYRQSLGQGLEFLIYFQGNSAPDKSGLPSDRFSAERTGGSVSTLTIQRTQQEDSAVYLCASSSQVNTEAFFGQGTRLTVV.

The rearrangement links TRBV6-5 to TRBJ1-6; no reliable D call. Germline CDR1 is MNHEY and CDR2 is SVGAGI. The CDR3 contains 13 residues. V lost 0 bases and J 8 bases, leaving 5 bases between the germline ends. As DNA, the CDR3 is TGTGCCAGCAGTTACTCGAGGTATTCACCCCTCCACTTT. It specifies CASSYSRYSPLHF.